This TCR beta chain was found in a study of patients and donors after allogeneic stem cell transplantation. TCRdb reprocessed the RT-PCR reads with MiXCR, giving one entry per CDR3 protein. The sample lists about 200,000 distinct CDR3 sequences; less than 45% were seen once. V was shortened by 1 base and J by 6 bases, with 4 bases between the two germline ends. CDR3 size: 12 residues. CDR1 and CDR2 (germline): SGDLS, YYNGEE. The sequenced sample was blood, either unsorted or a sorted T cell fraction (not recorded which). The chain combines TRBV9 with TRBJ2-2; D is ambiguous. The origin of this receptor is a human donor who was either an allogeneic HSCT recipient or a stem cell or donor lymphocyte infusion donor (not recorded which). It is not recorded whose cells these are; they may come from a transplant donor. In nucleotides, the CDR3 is TGTGCCAGCAGCGTATTCCCCGGGGAGCTGTTTTTT. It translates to CASSVFPGELFF.